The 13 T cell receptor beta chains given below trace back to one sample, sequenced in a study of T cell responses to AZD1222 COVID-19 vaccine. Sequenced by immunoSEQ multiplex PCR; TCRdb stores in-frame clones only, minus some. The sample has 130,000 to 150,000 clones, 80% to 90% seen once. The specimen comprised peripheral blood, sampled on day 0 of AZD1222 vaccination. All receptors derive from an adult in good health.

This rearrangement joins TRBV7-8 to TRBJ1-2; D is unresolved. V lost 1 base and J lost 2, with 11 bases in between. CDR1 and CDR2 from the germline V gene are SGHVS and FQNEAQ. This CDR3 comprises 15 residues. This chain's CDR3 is CASSLVTASNYGYTF. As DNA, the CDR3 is TGTGCCAGCAGCTTAGTCACAGCCTCCAACTATGGCTACACCTTC. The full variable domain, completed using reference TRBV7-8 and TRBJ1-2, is GAGVSQSPRYKVAKRGQDVALRCDPISGHVSLFWYQQALGQGPEFLTYFQNEAQLDKSGLPSDRFFAERPEGSVSTLKIQRTQQEDSAVYLCASSLVTASNYGYTFGSGTRLTVV.

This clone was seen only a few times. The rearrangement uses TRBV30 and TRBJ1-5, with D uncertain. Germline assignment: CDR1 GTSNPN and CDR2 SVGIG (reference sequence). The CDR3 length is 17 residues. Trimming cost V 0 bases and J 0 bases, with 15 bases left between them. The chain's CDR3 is CAWSVPMDGISNQPQHF. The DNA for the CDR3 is TGTGCCTGGAGTGTGCCTATGGACGGTATTAGCAATCAGCCCCAGCATTTT.

The CDR3 region has the DNA TGTGCCAGCAGCTCCCGACTCCAAGAGACCCAGTACTTC. This sequence encodes CASSSRLQETQYF. The J gene is TRBJ2-5, the V gene TRBV13; no clear D gene. This CDR3 is 13 amino acids long. Between the trimmed V and J ends, which lost 4 bases and 1 base, there was a span of 7 bases. Germline V gene sequence: CDR1 PRHDT, CDR2 FYEKMQ (reference sequence).

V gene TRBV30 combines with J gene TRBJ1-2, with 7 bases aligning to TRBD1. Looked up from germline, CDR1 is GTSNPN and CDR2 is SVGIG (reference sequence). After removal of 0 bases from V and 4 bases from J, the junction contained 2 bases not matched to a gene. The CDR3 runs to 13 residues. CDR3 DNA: TGTGCCTGGAGTGTAGACAGGGTCTATGGCTACACCTTC. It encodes CAWSVDRVYGYTF.

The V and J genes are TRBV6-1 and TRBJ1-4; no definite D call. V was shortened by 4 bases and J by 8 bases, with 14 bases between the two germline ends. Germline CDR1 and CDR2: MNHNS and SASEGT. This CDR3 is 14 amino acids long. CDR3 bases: TGTGCCAGCAGTGTAGGCGCTGGACCGGAAAAACTGTTTTTT. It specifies CASSVGAGPEKLFF.

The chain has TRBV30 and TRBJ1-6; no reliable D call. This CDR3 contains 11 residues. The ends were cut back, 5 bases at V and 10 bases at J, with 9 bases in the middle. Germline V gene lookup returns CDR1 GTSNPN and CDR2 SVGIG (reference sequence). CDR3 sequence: CAWGHTSPLHF. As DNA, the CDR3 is TGTGCCTGGGGCCACACCTCACCCCTCCACTTT.

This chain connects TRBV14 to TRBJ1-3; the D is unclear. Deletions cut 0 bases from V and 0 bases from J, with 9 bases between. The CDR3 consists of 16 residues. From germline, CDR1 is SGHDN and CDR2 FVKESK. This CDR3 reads CASSQDYGSSGNTIYF. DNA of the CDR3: TGTGCCAGCAGCCAAGATTACGGCAGCTCTGGAAACACCATATATTTT. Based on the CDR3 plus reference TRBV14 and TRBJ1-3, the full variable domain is EAGVTQFPSHSVIEKGQTVTLRCDPISGHDNLYWYRRVMGKEIKFLLHFVKESKQDESGMPNNRFLAERTGGTYSTLKVQPAELEDSGVYFCASSQDYGSSGNTIYFGEGSWLTVV.

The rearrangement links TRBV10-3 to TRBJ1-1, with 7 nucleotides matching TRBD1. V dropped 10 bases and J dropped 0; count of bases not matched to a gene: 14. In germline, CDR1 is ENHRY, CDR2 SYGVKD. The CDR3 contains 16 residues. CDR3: CATVRDSISLNTEAFF. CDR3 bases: TGTGCCACCGTCCGGGACAGCATATCTCTGAACACTGAAGCTTTCTTT.

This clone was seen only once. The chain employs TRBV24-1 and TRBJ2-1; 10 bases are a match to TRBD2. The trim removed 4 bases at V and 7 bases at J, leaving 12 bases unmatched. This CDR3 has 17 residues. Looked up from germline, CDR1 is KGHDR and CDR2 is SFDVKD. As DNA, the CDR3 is TGTGCCACCAGTGAAGCCCCCCTAGCGGGAGTCCTAAATGAGCAGTTCTTC. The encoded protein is CATSEAPLAGVLNEQFF.

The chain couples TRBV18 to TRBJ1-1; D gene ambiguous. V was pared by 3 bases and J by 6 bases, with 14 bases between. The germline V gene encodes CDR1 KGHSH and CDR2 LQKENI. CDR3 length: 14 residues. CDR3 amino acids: CASSPGREIAEAFF. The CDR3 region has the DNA TGTGCCAGCTCACCCGGAAGGGAAATCGCTGAAGCTTTCTTT.

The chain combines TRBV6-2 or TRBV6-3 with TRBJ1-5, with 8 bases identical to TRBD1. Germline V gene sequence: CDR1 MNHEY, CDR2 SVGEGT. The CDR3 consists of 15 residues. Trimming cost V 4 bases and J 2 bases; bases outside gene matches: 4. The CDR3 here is CASSSSTGGNQPQHF. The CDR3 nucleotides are TGTGCCAGCAGTTCATCGACAGGGGGCAATCAGCCCCAGCATTTT.

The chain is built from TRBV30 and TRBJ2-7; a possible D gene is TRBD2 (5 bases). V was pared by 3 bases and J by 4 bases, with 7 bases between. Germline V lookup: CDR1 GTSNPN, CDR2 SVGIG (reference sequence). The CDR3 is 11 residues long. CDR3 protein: CAWRTGYEQYF. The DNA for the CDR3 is TGTGCCTGGAGAACGGGGTACGAGCAGTACTTC.

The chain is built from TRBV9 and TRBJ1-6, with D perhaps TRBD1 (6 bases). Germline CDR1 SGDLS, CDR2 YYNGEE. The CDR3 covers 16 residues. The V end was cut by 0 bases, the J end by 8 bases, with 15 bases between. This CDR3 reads CASSVGSGVGYSPLHF. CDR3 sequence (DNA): TGTGCCAGCAGCGTAGGATCAGGGGTAGGGTATTCACCCCTCCACTTT.